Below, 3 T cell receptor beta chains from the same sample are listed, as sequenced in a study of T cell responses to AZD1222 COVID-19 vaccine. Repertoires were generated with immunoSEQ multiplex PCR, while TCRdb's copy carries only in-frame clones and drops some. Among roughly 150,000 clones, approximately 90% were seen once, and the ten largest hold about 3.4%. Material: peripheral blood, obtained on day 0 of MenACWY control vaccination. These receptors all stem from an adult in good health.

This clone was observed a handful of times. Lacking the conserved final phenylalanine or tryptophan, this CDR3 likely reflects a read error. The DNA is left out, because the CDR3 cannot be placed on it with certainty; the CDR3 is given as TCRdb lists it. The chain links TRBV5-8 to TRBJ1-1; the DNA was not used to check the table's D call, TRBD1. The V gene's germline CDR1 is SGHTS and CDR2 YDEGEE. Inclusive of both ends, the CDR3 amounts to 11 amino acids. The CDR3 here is CASSGDSARLG.

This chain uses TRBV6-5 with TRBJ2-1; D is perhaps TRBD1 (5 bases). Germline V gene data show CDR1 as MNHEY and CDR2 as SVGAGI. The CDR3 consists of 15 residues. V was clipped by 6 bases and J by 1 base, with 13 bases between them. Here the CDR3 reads CASRNRMISYNEQFF. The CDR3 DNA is TGTGCCAGCAGAAACAGGATGATATCCTACAATGAGCAGTTCTTC.

CDR3 sequence reads: CASSPDINPIQPQHF. The CDR3 DNA reads TGTGCCAGCAGTCCTGACATAAACCCTATCCAGCCCCAGCATTTT. The chain is built from TRBV3-1 (or the pseudogene TRBV3-2) and TRBJ1-5; no clear D gene. CDR1 and CDR2 (germline): LGHDT, YNNKEL (reference sequence). The CDR3 spans 15 residues. The germline V and J ends were trimmed by 6 bases and 7 bases, with 19 bases remaining between them.